Listed below are T cell receptor beta chains from one sample, sequenced in a study of cytomegalovirus exposure and HLA in healthy donors. Only in-frame clones appear in the TCRdb table, and some are missing; sequencing was by immunoSEQ multiplex PCR. The repertoire holds 80,000 or so clones, 75% to 80% seen once, with almost 4.5% in the top ten. Material: PBMCs. Receptors originate from a man in his forties or fifties in good health and CMV-seronegative. Each CDR3 is given with its conserved first and last residue. The order of the fields is clone size, D gene, J gene, V gene, CDR3 DNA, CDR3 protein. A D gene is named only where the DNA matches it firmly. Rows may omit the clone size; those that give it use once, few, many or a size class.

abundance: NA; d_gene: TRBD1; j_gene: TRBJ1-2; v_gene: TRBV7-9; CDR3nt: TGTGCCAGCAGCTCCTCCGGGACAGGGAATGATGGCTACACCTTC; CDR3aa: CASSSSGTGNDGYTF
abundance: NA; d_gene: NA; j_gene: TRBJ2-5; v_gene: TRBV28; CDR3nt: TGTGCCAGCACCACTCCTTCGGGGCAGGGGAAAGAGACCCAGTACTTC; CDR3aa: CASTTPSGQGKETQYF
abundance: NA; d_gene: NA; j_gene: TRBJ2-3; v_gene: TRBV7-2; CDR3nt: TGTGCCAGCAGCTTGAGGGACTTGAGCACAGATACGCAGTATTTT; CDR3aa: CASSLRDLSTDTQYF
abundance: once; d_gene: TRBD1; j_gene: TRBJ2-7; v_gene: TRBV6-5; CDR3nt: TGTGCCAGCAGTTCCCAAAGGGGGCTCTACGAGCAGTACTTC; CDR3aa: CASSSQRGLYEQYF
abundance: NA; d_gene: TRBD2; j_gene: TRBJ2-7; v_gene: TRBV5-1; CDR3nt: TGCGCCAGCAGCTCGCCGGGACTAGCGTACAACGAGCAGTACTTC; CDR3aa: CASSSPGLAYNEQYF
abundance: NA; d_gene: TRBD1; j_gene: TRBJ1-4; v_gene: TRBV27; CDR3nt: TGTGCCAGCAGTTTAGACAGGGGAGGTGAAAAACTGTTTTTT; CDR3aa: CASSLDRGGEKLFF
abundance: NA; d_gene: NA; j_gene: TRBJ2-1; v_gene: TRBV2; CDR3nt: TGTGCCAGCAGTTTGGAGGGGAATGAGCAGTTCTTC; CDR3aa: CASSLEGNEQFF
abundance: NA; d_gene: NA; j_gene: TRBJ2-7; v_gene: TRBV7-6; CDR3nt: TGTGCCAGCAGCTTAGAAGGGGCCTACGAGCAGTACTTC; CDR3aa: CASSLEGAYEQYF
abundance: NA; d_gene: TRBD1; j_gene: TRBJ2-7; v_gene: TRBV7-9; CDR3nt: TGTGCCAGCAGCTCGGGACAGGGGGCGCACGAGCAGTACTTC; CDR3aa: CASSSGQGAHEQYF
abundance: NA; d_gene: TRBD2; j_gene: TRBJ2-7; v_gene: TRBV6-5; CDR3nt: TGTGCCAGCAGTTACCGACTAGCGGGAGGAGGGGAGCAGTACTTC; CDR3aa: CASSYRLAGGGEQYF
abundance: NA; d_gene: NA; j_gene: TRBJ2-2; v_gene: TRBV19; CDR3nt: TGTGCCAGTAGTATTGCCGGGAAAGCCGGGGAGCTGTTTTTT; CDR3aa: CASSIAGKAGELFF